Below are 16 T cell receptor beta chains sequenced from a single sample in a study of blood T cell repertoires in COVID-19. Produced via immunoSEQ multiplex PCR; TCRdb's table is partial and in-frame only. Found here are about 370,000 clones, about 89% of them singletons; the top ten hold 3%. Sequencing was done on a sample of peripheral blood. The receptors originated from a woman in her twenties or thirties with COVID-19, enrolled during active disease.

This sequence joins TRBV19 and TRBJ2-7, with a possible D match to TRBD2 (6 bases). V shed 3 bases and J shed 7 bases, with 13 bases lying between them. The germline V gene has CDR1 LNHDA and CDR2 SQIVND (reference sequence). The CDR3 is 13 residues long. The CDR3 nucleotides are TGTGCCAGTAGTATCCTCCCCGGGGGAGAGCAGTACGTC. As protein: CASSILPGGEQYV.

The chain combines TRBV2 with TRBJ2-7; TRBD1 is a possible D gene (5 bases). Between the trimmed V and J ends, which lost 7 bases and 2 bases, there was a span of 12 bases. The CDR3 covers 13 residues. Germline assignment: CDR1 SNHLY and CDR2 FYNNEI. The CDR3 loop reads CASNTGKTYEQYF. The CDR3 bases are TGTGCCAGCAACACAGGAAAAACCTACGAGCAGTACTTC.

With respect to this clone: Compared with germline, one end of the junction differs, possibly owing to a read error. The chain combines TRBV27 with TRBJ1-5, with D unclear. Per germline, CDR1 MNHEY and CDR2 SMNVEV (reference sequence). This CDR3 comprises 15 residues. CDR3 bases: TGCGTAAACGCGCTCGGGCCGGGAACGAATCAGCCCCAGCATTTT. It yields the protein CVNALGPGTNQPQHF.

The chain employs TRBV4-3 and TRBJ2-2, with a tentative D call TRBD1 (6 bases). Trimming removed 2 bases at V and 5 bases at J, with 12 bases between. Germline loops: CDR1 LGHNA, CDR2 YSLEER. CDR3 size: 15 residues. CDR3: CASSQYSQGTGELFF. In DNA form, the CDR3 reads TGCGCCAGCAGCCAATATTCACAGGGTACCGGGGAGCTGTTTTTT.

V gene TRBV6-5 combines with J gene TRBJ2-1, with D perhaps TRBD1 (5 bases). The CDR3 is made up of 15 amino acids. V lost 7 bases to trimming and J lost 4 bases, with 17 bases between them. Germline V lookup: CDR1 MNHEY, CDR2 SVGAGI. The CDR3 reads CASTPGRVGYNEQFF. The CDR3 nucleotides are TGTGCCAGCACACCGGGCAGGGTGGGATACAATGAGCAGTTCTTC.

The J gene is TRBJ2-7, the V gene TRBV28; D possibly corresponds to TRBD2 (7 bases). The CDR3 is 13 amino acids. The V and J ends lost 7 bases and 4 bases respectively, with 14 bases between them. CDR1 and CDR2 from the germline V gene are MDHEN and SYDVKM. The CDR3 DNA follows: TGTGCCAGCACCTTAGGGGGGGGTTACGAGCAGTACTTC. It translates to CASTLGGGYEQYF.

The chain employs TRBV11-2 and TRBJ2-7; TRBD2 matches at 8 bases. V dropped 4 bases and J dropped 2; count of bases not matched to a gene: 10. This CDR3 comprises 16 residues. Germline CDR1 and CDR2: SGHAT and FQNNGV. CDR3 loop: CASSSVQAGDPYEQYV. The CDR3 bases are TGTGCCAGCAGCTCCGTCCAAGCGGGGGACCCCTACGAGCAGTACGTC.

The J gene is TRBJ2-1, the V gene TRBV4-3; 13 bases align to TRBD2. V lost 1 base and J lost 5; bases outside the gene matches: 11. CDR1 is LGHNA and CDR2 is YSLEER in the germline V gene. This CDR3 has 19 residues. This chain's CDR3 is CASSQGLAGGRATDNEQFF. CDR3 in DNA: TGCGCCAGCAGCCAAGGACTAGCGGGGGGCCGGGCAACAGACAATGAGCAGTTCTTC.

Only a few counts were recorded for this clone. This chain joins TRBV6-5 and TRBJ1-2; 8 bases fit TRBD1. This CDR3 spans 14 amino acids. The V segment lost 5 bases and the J segment 4 bases; nucleotides outside the gene matches: 6. Germline V CDR1 and CDR2: MNHEY, SVGAGI. CDR3 in DNA: TGTGCCAGCAGTATCGGACAGGGCGGCTATGGCTACACCTTC. This codes for CASSIGQGGYGYTF.

The CDR3 sequence: CASNSDRGGYEQYV. In DNA, the CDR3 is TGTGCCAGCAACTCCGACAGGGGGGGTTACGAGCAGTACGTC. J is TRBJ2-7 and V is TRBV28; 9 nucleotides agree with TRBD1. The length of the CDR3 is 14 residues. Trimming removed 7 bases from V and 4 bases from J; junction bases left unmatched: 8. CDR1 is MDHEN and CDR2 is SYDVKM in the germline V gene.

The CDR3 loop is CAISSRQGDIYEQYV. The CDR3 DNA is TGTGCCATCAGTTCCCGACAGGGCGATATCTACGAGCAGTACGTC. The chain joins TRBV10-3 to TRBJ2-7; 7 bases match TRBD1. Germline CDR1 and CDR2: ENHRY and SYGVKD. The CDR3 has 15 amino acids. Unmatched junction bases numbered 10, after V lost 5 bases and J lost 3 bases.

The chain recombines TRBV2 with TRBJ2-7; a possible D gene is TRBD1 (5 bases). The CDR3 totals 13 residues. Trimming pared 5 bases from V and 2 bases from J, leaving 10 bases between. Germline assignment: CDR1 SNHLY and CDR2 FYNNEI. For the CDR3, the DNA is TGTGCCAGCAGTCGGCAGGGCACCTACGAGCAGTACGTC. It specifies CASSRQGTYEQYV.

This sequence joins TRBV19 and TRBJ1-1; 7 bases map to TRBD1. Unmatched junction bases numbered 9, after V lost 5 bases and J lost 0 bases. Per germline, CDR1 LNHDA and CDR2 SQIVND (reference sequence). This CDR3 has 16 residues. The CDR3 DNA reads TGTGCCAGTAGTTTCCGCGGGACAGCTATGAACACTGAAGCTTTCTTT. It specifies CASSFRGTAMNTEAFF.

The chain is built from TRBV18 and TRBJ1-1; TRBD1 is a possible D gene (5 bases). CDR1 and CDR2 (germline): KGHSH, LQKENI. This CDR3 contains 16 residues. Trimming removed 1 base from V and 1 base from J, with 13 bases in between. The CDR3 here is CASSPQDPGGNTEAFF. The CDR3, as DNA: TGTGCCAGCTCACCACAAGACCCGGGGGGGAACACTGAAGCTTTCTTT.

V usage is TRBV6-2 or TRBV6-3 and J usage is TRBJ2-2; no definite D call. Germline lookup yields CDR1 MNHEY and CDR2 SVGEGT. The CDR3 has 15 residues. Trimming removed 0 bases from V and 6 bases from J, with 11 bases in between. CDR3 coding DNA: TGTGCCAGCAGTTACTCCTTCTCCTCTCCCGGGGAGCTGTTTTTT. This gives the protein CASSYSFSSPGELFF.

The chain combines TRBV18 with TRBJ2-1; D perhaps matches TRBD2 (6 bases). The V gene's germline CDR1 is KGHSH and CDR2 LQKENI. The length of the CDR3 is 16 residues. V gave up 3 bases and J gave up 6 bases, with 18 bases separating them. The CDR3 loop reads CASSPFSREVGNEQFF. The CDR3, as DNA: TGTGCCAGCTCACCGTTCTCCAGGGAGGTTGGCAATGAGCAGTTCTTC.